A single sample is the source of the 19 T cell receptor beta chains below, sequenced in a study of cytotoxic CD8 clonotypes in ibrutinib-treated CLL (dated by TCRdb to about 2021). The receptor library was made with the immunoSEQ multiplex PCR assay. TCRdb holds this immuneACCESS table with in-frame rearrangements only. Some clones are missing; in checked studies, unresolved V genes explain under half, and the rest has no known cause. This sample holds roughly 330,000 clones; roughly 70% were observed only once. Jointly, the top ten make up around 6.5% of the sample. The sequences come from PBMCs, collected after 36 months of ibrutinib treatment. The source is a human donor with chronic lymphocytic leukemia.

The CDR3 here is CASSFLDREQYF. As DNA, the CDR3 is TGTGCCAGCAGCTTTTTGGATCGGGAGCAGTACTTC. The chain is built from TRBV7-2 and TRBJ2-7; D not certain. There are 12 residues in the CDR3. Trimming removed 3 bases at V and 7 bases at J, with 10 bases between. Germline V gene sequence: CDR1 SGHTA, CDR2 FQGNSA.

The CDR3 protein is CARRQGAGYTEAFF. The CDR3, as DNA: TGTGCCAGGAGACAGGGAGCAGGGTACACTGAAGCTTTCTTT. This sequence joins TRBV27 and TRBJ1-1; 7 nucleotides line up with TRBD1. Germline-derived CDR1 and CDR2 are MNHEY and SMNVEV (reference sequence). After removal of 9 bases from V and 3 bases from J, the junction contained 10 bases not matched to a gene. The CDR3 runs 14 residues.

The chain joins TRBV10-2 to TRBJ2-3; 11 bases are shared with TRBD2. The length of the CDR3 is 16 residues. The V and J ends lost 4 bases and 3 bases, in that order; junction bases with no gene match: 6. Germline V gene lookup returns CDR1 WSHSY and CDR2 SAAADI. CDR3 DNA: TGCGCCAGCAGTGGACTAGCGGGGACTTTAACAGATACGCAGTATTTT. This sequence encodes CASSGLAGTLTDTQYF.

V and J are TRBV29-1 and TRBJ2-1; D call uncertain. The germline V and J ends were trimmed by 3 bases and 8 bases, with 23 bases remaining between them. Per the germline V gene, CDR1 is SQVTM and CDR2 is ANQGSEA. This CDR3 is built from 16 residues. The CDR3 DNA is TGCAGCGTTGATACGGGTTGGGTAAGGAATCGTGATGAGCAGTTCTTC. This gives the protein CSVDTGWVRNRDEQFF.

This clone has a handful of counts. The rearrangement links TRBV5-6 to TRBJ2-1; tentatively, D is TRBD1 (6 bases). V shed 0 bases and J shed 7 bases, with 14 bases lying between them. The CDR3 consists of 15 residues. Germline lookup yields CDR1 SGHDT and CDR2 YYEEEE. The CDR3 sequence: CASSLGAGAVNEQFF. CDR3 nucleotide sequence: TGTGCCAGCAGCTTGGGGGCAGGGGCAGTGAATGAGCAGTTCTTC.

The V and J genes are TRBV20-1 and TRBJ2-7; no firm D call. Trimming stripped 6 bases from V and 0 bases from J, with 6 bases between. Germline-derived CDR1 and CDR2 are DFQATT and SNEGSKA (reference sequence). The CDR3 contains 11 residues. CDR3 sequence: CSALYSYEQYF. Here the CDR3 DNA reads TGCAGTGCCTTATACTCCTACGAGCAGTACTTC.

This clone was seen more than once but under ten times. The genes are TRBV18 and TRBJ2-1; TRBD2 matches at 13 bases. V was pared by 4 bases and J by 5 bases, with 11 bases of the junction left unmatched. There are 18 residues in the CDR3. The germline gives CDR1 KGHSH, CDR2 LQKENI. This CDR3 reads CASSRRGLAGDEDNEQFF. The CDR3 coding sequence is TGTGCCAGCTCACGACGCGGACTAGCGGGAGATGAGGACAATGAGCAGTTCTTC.

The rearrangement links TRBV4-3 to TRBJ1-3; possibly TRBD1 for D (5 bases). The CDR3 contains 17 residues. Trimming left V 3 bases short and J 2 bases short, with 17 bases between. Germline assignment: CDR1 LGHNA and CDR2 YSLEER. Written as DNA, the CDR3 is TGCGCCAGCAGCCAGAGCCCGGGACTCTCCCCTGGAAACACCATATATTTT. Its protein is CASSQSPGLSPGNTIYF.

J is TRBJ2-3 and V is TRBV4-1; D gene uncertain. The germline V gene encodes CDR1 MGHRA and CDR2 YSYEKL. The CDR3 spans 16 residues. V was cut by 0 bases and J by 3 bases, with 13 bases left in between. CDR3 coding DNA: TGCGCCAGCAGCCAAGAAGCTAGTGCCGGTACAGATACGCAGTATTTT. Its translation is CASSQEASAGTDTQYF.

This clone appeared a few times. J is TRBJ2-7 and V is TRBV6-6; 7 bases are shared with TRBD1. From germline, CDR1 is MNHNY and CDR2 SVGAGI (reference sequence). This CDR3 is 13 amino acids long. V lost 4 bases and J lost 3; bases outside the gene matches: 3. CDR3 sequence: CASSFPGGYEQYF. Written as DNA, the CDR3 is TGTGCCAGCAGTTTTCCAGGGGGCTACGAGCAGTACTTC.

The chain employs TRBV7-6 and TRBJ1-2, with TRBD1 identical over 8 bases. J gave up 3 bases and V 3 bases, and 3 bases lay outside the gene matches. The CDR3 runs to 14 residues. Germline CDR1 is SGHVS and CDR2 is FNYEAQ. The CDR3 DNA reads TGTGCCAGCAGCTTTGGACAGGGAGACTATGGCTACACCTTC. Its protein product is CASSFGQGDYGYTF.

The CDR3 loop reads CASGGTAKLF. In DNA form, the CDR3 reads TGTGCCAGCGGGGGAACAGCGAAGCTCTTT. This chain joins TRBV21-1 and TRBJ1-1. TRBV21-1 is shown as a pseudogene. The CDR3 consists of 10 residues.

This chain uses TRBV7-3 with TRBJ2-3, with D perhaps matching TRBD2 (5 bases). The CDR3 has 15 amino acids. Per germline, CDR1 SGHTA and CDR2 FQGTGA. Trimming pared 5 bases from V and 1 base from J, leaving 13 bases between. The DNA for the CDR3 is TGTGCCAGCAGCCCAAATTCGAGGGGCACAGATACGCAGTATTTT. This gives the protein CASSPNSRGTDTQYF.

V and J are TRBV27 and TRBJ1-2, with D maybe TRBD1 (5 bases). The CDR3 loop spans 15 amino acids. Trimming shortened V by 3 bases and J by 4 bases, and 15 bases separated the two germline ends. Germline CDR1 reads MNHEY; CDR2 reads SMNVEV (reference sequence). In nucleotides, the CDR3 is TGTGCCAGCAGTTTGGGTATGGACACGGCCTATGGCTACACCTTC. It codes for CASSLGMDTAYGYTF.

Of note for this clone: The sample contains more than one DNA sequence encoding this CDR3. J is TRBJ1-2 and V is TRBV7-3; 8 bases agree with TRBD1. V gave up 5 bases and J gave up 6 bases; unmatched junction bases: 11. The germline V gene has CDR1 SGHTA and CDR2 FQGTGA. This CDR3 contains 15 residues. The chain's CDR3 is CASSASAGGLDGYTF. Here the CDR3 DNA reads TGTGCCAGCAGCGCGTCCGCAGGGGGCTTGGATGGCTACACCTTC.

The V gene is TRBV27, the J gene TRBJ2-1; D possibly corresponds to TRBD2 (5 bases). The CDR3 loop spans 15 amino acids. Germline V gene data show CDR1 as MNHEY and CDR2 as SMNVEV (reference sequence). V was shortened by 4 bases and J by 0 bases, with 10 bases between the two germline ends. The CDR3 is CASSSAVSSYNEQFF. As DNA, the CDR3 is TGTGCCAGCAGTTCAGCGGTGAGCTCCTACAATGAGCAGTTCTTC.

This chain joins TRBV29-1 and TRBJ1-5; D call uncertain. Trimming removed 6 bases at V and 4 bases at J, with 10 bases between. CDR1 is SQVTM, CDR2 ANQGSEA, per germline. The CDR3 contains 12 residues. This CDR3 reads CSVRKGNQPQHF. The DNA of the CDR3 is TGCAGCGTACGGAAGGGAAATCAGCCCCAGCATTTT.

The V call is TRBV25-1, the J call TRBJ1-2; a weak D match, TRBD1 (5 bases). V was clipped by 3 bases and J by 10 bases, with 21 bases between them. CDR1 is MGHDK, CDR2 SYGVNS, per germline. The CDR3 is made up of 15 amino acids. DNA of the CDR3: TGTGCCAGCAGTGAGGGACCCGCGTGGAGTGCTGACTACACCTTC. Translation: CASSEGPAWSADYTF.

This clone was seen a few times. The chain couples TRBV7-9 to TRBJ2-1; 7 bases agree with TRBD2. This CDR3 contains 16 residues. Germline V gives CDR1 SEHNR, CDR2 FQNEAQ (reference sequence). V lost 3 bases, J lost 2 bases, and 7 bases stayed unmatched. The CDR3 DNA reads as TGTGCCAGCAGCTTCAGGGCGGGAGTGGCCTACAATGAGCAGTTCTTC. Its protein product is CASSFRAGVAYNEQFF.